This TCR beta chain was sequenced for a study of blood T cells in healthy people across ages. Per germline, CDR1 MNHEY and CDR2 SMNVEV (reference sequence). This CDR3 comprises 15 residues. The V segment lost 6 bases and the J segment 0 bases; nucleotides outside the gene matches: 7. Primers used in a second PCR of roughly 7 to 12 cycles were a sample-barcoded 5' primer and a J-beta primer mix. One entry per CDR3 protein results from TCRdb running MiXCR on the 5' RACE reads. Of 800,000 to 950,000 distinct CDR3 sequences in the sample, 25% to 35% were seen once. These data were likewise used in another study, on T cells of mothers and their children.

The specimen was blood. The clonotype was recovered from a woman aged 40-49 years in good health. The genes are TRBV27 and TRBJ2-5, with 7 positions matching TRBD2. In nucleotides, the CDR3 is TGTGCCAGCAGCTTGGCTAGCGGACACCAAGAGACCCAGTACTTC. This codes for CASSLASGHQETQYF.